These T cell receptor beta chains were read from a single sample in a study of blood T cell repertoires in COVID-19. Sequencing used immunoSEQ multiplex PCR; TCRdb keeps in-frame clones, though not all of them. Among roughly 80,000 clones listed, under 90% were seen once. Sequencing was performed on peripheral blood. The receptors shown here come from a woman in her seventies with acute or convalescent COVID-19. CDR3s include the opening cysteine and the closing phenylalanine or tryptophan. The order of the fields is V gene, CDR3 protein.

TRBV13	CASSSSTGRDTQYF
TRBV3-1/TRBV3-2	CASSTRQGYNEQFF
TRBV6-2/TRBV6-3	CASSPAGGPIRQFF
TRBV5-1	CASSFLQWQQTTEAFF
TRBV27	CASSLSRGDTEAFF
TRBV5-4	CASRVLGQTTGELFF
TRBV4-3	CASSRQAPSEIQYF
TRBV21-1	CASSFPDRVFQPQHF
TRBV4-1	CASSQAGQGFDETQYF
TRBV5-1	CASSLGRGTGGTDTQYF
TRBV10-3	CAISLSGGAGNEQFF
TRBV7-2	CATGVYSNQPQHF
TRBV20-1	CSAGAGNEQFF
TRBV6-6	CASRNPGGNREFF
TRBV11-2	CASTPLSSNSPLHF
TRBV6-2/TRBV6-3	CASSDRVETQYF
TRBV24-1	CATRSAGTGRDTQYF
TRBV3-1/TRBV3-2	CASSQDPTGHRNIQYF
TRBV7-2	CASTPSGELFF
TRBV5-4	CASSPGTSATNEKLFF
TRBV6-6	CASTKNGYGYTF
TRBV18	CASSPRDSGSSGANVLTF
TRBV5-1	CASSLVTSGTEQFF
TRBV6-5	CASRDRENSPLHF
TRBV7-2	CASSKMTSGDGTDTQYF
TRBV3-1/TRBV3-2	CASSLQGGGYTF
TRBV28	CASSVAQGANEQFF
TRBV7-6	CASSLNKPSGATGELFF
TRBV6-5	CASTASGTYNEQFF
TRBV24-1	CATRATGEGTGELFF
TRBV18	CASSPRGSESLLRTEAFF
TRBV28	CASSRTGGRGNTEAFF
TRBV18	CASSRGQNNSPLHF
TRBV12-3/TRBV12-4	CASSSEGANQYF
TRBV5-1	CASCVGGRTDTQYF
TRBV5-1	CASSLDPAGGTDTQYF
TRBV28	CASSSIGTGDSTDTQYF